Shown below are 27 T cell receptor beta chains from a single sample sequenced in a study of shared clonotypes between healthy human individuals. Assay used: immunoSEQ multiplex PCR; TCRdb lists only in-frame clones, some missing. This table holds some 2,100,000 clones, almost 96% found once. Sequences were obtained from naive CD4+ T cells sorted from blood. Subset defined: CD45RA+ positively selected. The receptor source for this set is a man younger than 35 in good health.

This rearrangement joins TRBV18 to TRBJ2-7; 8 nucleotides match TRBD2. Trimming cost V 6 bases and J 2 bases; bases outside gene matches: 3. This CDR3 contains 13 residues. Germline V lookup: CDR1 KGHSH, CDR2 LQKENI. CDR3 sequence reads: CASSGGAAYEQYF. Here the CDR3 DNA reads TGTGCCAGCTCCGGGGGGGCGGCCTACGAGCAGTACTTC.

The V and J genes are TRBV27 and TRBJ2-1; D gene uncertain. This CDR3 comprises 13 residues. Germline loops: CDR1 MNHEY, CDR2 SMNVEV (reference sequence). Deletions cut 6 bases from V and 5 bases from J, with 11 bases between. CDR3 in amino acids: CASSPFGDNEQFF. CDR3 nucleotide sequence: TGTGCCAGCAGCCCGTTCGGAGACAATGAGCAGTTCTTC.

The chain combines TRBV11-3 with TRBJ2-1, with 10 bases that match TRBD1. This CDR3 is built from 15 residues. The germline V gene has CDR1 SGHNT and CDR2 YENEEA. J lost 7 bases, V lost 0 bases, and 3 bases had no gene match. CDR3 in DNA: TGTGCCAGCAGCTTAGATGGACAGGGGGGAAATGAGCAGTTCTTC. It yields the protein CASSLDGQGGNEQFF.

This chain links TRBV5-1 with TRBJ2-1, with a weak D call TRBD2 (6 bases). The germline V and J ends were trimmed by 4 bases and 2 bases, with 13 bases remaining between them. This CDR3 spans 15 amino acids. Germline CDR1 and CDR2: SGHRS and YFSETQ. This chain's CDR3 is CASSLGLRAYNEQFF. The CDR3, as DNA: TGCGCCAGCAGCCTGGGACTTCGAGCCTACAATGAGCAGTTCTTC. The entire variable domain, with the rest obtained from reference TRBV5-1 and TRBJ2-1, is as follows: KAGVTQTPRYLIKTRGQQVTLSCSPISGHRSVSWYQQTPGQGLQFLFEYFSETQRNKGNFPGRFSGRQFSNSRSEMNVSTLELGDSALYLCASSLGLRAYNEQFFGPGTRLTVL.

The chain combines TRBV29-1 with TRBJ1-2, with a possible D match to TRBD1 (6 bases). This CDR3 has 17 residues. The ends were cut back, 4 bases at V and 2 bases at J, with 23 bases in the middle. The germline V gene encodes CDR1 SQVTM and CDR2 ANQGSEA. The CDR3 nucleotides are TGCAGCGTTGTTCAGGTTGGCACGACAGGTCCGAACTATGGCTACACCTTC. Its translation: CSVVQVGTTGPNYGYTF. The full variable domain, its missing parts supplied by reference TRBV29-1 and TRBJ1-2, is SAVISQKPSRDICQRGTSLTIQCQVDSQVTMMFWYRQQPGQSLTLIATANQGSEATYESGFVIDKFPISRPNLTFSTLTVSNMSPEDSSIYLCSVVQVGTTGPNYGYTFGSGTRLTVV.

As concerns this clone: The same CDR3 arises from other DNA sequences in this sample as well. This chain links TRBV5-1 with TRBJ2-7; D may be TRBD1 (6 bases). Germline CDR1 reads SGHRS; CDR2 reads YFSETQ. V was pared by 0 bases and J by 1 base, with 8 bases between. CDR3 length equals 14 residues. CDR3 sequence (DNA): TGCGCCAGCAGCTTGGGACAGGTGTCCTACGAGCAGTACTTC. As protein: CASSLGQVSYEQYF.

V gene TRBV10-3 combines with J gene TRBJ2-3; 9 positions agree with TRBD2. Looked up from germline, CDR1 is ENHRY and CDR2 is SYGVKD. This CDR3 comprises 15 residues. J was trimmed by 2 bases and V by 4 bases; bases with no gene match: 4. CDR3: CAISALAGDTDTQYF. The DNA for the CDR3 is TGTGCCATCAGTGCCTTAGCGGGAGACACAGATACGCAGTATTTT.

This clone came up once. The chain combines TRBV18 with TRBJ2-7, with D maybe TRBD1 (6 bases). Trimming pared 3 bases from V and 4 bases from J, leaving 10 bases between. This CDR3 has 13 amino acids. The V gene's germline CDR1 is KGHSH and CDR2 LQKENI. This chain's CDR3 is CASSPSGEYEQYF. The CDR3 DNA sequence: TGTGCCAGCTCACCCTCAGGGGAGTACGAGCAGTACTTC.

The V gene is TRBV10-2, the J gene TRBJ2-7; D not certain. V dropped 3 bases and J dropped 3 bases, with 6 bases sitting between them. Germline CDR1 WSHSY, CDR2 SAAADI. The CDR3 is made up of 12 amino acids. As DNA, the CDR3 is TGCGCCAGCAGTGAATTCGTCTACGAGCAGTACTTC. This gives the protein CASSEFVYEQYF.

V usage is TRBV2 and J usage is TRBJ2-3; D possibly corresponds to TRBD2 (6 bases). CDR1 and CDR2 (germline): SNHLY, FYNNEI. V lost 2 bases, J lost 1 base, and 16 bases lay in between. The CDR3 runs to 17 residues. In DNA, the CDR3 is TGTGCCAGCAGTGAATGGGCATTGACGGGGGGCACAGATACGCAGTATTTT. Its protein product is CASSEWALTGGTDTQYF.

The V call is TRBV4-1, the J call TRBJ2-3, with a tentative D call TRBD2 (6 bases). The CDR3 totals 15 residues. Per the germline V gene, CDR1 is MGHRA and CDR2 is YSYEKL. V gave up 4 bases and J gave up 7 bases, with 18 bases separating them. CDR3 nucleotide sequence: TGCGCCAGCAGCCCAATCGGGGGATTCGCAAATACGCAGTATTTT. This gives the protein CASSPIGGFANTQYF.

Notes on this clone: In the same sample, other DNA sequences code for this CDR3. The chain joins TRBV5-1 to TRBJ2-3, with unresolved D. The CDR3 length is 14 residues. With 5 bases removed from V and 0 bases from J, the gap between germline ends came to 10 bases. CDR1 is SGHRS and CDR2 is YFSETQ in the germline V gene. The chain's CDR3 is CASSPAGSTDTQYF. The CDR3 DNA follows: TGCGCCAGCAGTCCTGCCGGGAGCACAGATACGCAGTATTTT.

J is TRBJ2-5 and V is TRBV5-1, with D uncertain. Trimming took off 4 bases at V and 5 bases at J, with 12 bases between the two ends. CDR1 is SGHRS, CDR2 YFSETQ, per germline. The CDR3 covers 13 residues. The DNA of the CDR3 is TGCGCCAGCAGCAATGACATTAGTGAGACCCAGTACTTC. This sequence encodes CASSNDISETQYF.

The gene calls are TRBV10-2 and TRBJ1-2; perhaps TRBD1 as D (6 bases). CDR3 length: 13 amino acids. The ends were cut back, 3 bases at V and 3 bases at J, with 8 bases in the middle. Germline CDR1 is WSHSY and CDR2 is SAAADI. CDR3 region: CASSEGTYYGYTF. The CDR3 DNA follows: TGCGCCAGCAGTGAAGGGACATACTATGGCTACACCTTC.

This clone appeared once. The CDR3 spells CASSHTGSLNTEAFF. The DNA for the CDR3 is TGCGCCAGCAGCCATACCGGCTCTTTGAACACTGAAGCTTTCTTT. This chain links TRBV4-1 with TRBJ1-1, with no clear D. The CDR3 sequence is 15 residues long. Germline loops: CDR1 MGHRA, CDR2 YSYEKL. Trimming removed 3 bases from V and 0 bases from J, with 11 bases in between.

The rearrangement uses TRBV6-5 and TRBJ1-6; no clear D gene. Germline values: CDR1 MNHEY, CDR2 SVGAGI. The length of the CDR3 is 13 residues. Trimming removed 2 bases from V and 11 bases from J, with 10 bases in between. As DNA, the CDR3 is TGTGCCAGCAGTTACGTGGGTGCGGCACCCCTCCACTTT. Protein product: CASSYVGAAPLHF.

The rearrangement uses TRBV5-6 and TRBJ2-5; tentatively, D is TRBD1 or TRBD2 (5 bases each). The length of the CDR3 is 16 residues. Germline loops: CDR1 SGHDT, CDR2 YYEEEE. Trimming took off 0 bases at V and 4 bases at J, with 16 bases between the two ends. CDR3 sequence: CASSLVRGPGGETQYF. In DNA, the CDR3 is TGTGCCAGCAGCTTGGTCCGGGGCCCAGGCGGAGAGACCCAGTACTTC.

The J gene is TRBJ1-5, the V gene TRBV30, with no clear D. This CDR3 is built from 14 residues. The V gene lost 6 bases and the J gene lost 7 bases, with 19 bases spanning the gap. Germline CDR1 is GTSNPN and CDR2 is SVGIG (reference sequence). Written as DNA, the CDR3 is TGTGCCTGTTCCGCCGCCGGGTTTTTGCAGCCCCAGCATTTT. It translates to CACSAAGFLQPQHF.

The chain uses TRBV19 and TRBJ1-5; D call uncertain. Trimming shortened V by 1 base and J by 6 bases, and 10 bases separated the two germline ends. CDR3 size: 14 residues. Germline CDR1 reads LNHDA; CDR2 reads SQIVND (reference sequence). The DNA of the CDR3 is TGTGCCAGTAGTATAGGGCAGAAAGGTCAGCCCCAGCATTTT. Protein sequence: CASSIGQKGQPQHF.

The J gene is TRBJ2-7, the V gene TRBV6-5; D is unclear. CDR1 and CDR2 (germline): MNHEY, SVGAGI. Trimming took off 2 bases at V and 2 bases at J, with 10 bases between the two ends. The CDR3 extends over 14 amino acids. Here the CDR3 DNA reads TGTGCCAGCAGTTACGGCGCCCGCACCTACGAGCAGTACTTC. It specifies CASSYGARTYEQYF.

The rearrangement uses TRBV6-5 and TRBJ1-1, with a possible D match to TRBD1 (5 bases). The germline V and J ends were trimmed by 6 bases and 3 bases, with 17 bases remaining between them. This CDR3 comprises 15 residues. The germline V gene has CDR1 MNHEY and CDR2 SVGAGI. CDR3 residues: CASSRGSREDTEAFF. For the CDR3, the DNA is TGTGCCAGCAGCCGGGGCTCCAGGGAGGACACTGAAGCTTTCTTT.

Comments on this clone: Other nucleotide sequences in the sample specify the same CDR3. This chain uses TRBV9 with TRBJ2-3, with D hard to call. CDR1 SGDLS and CDR2 YYNGEE come from the germline V gene. Trimming removed 2 bases from V and 1 base from J, with 5 bases in between. The CDR3 totals 13 residues. DNA of the CDR3: TGTGCCAGCAGCGTCCCTGGCACAGATACGCAGTATTTT. Translating gives CASSVPGTDTQYF.

The CDR3 here is CASSQDGQGAPLYGYTF. The CDR3 DNA reads as TGTGCCAGCAGCCAAGATGGTCAGGGGGCGCCGCTCTATGGCTACACCTTC. This chain joins TRBV14 and TRBJ1-2; 8 bases are a match to TRBD1. V was pared by 0 bases and J by 4 bases, with 10 bases of the junction left unmatched. Germline CDR1 and CDR2: SGHDN and FVKESK. The CDR3 length is 17 residues.

The chain uses TRBV6-5 and TRBJ1-1; D unresolved. Trimming took 0 bases from V and 10 from J, leaving 15 bases between them. In germline, CDR1 is MNHEY, CDR2 SVGAGI. The CDR3 extends over 14 amino acids. The CDR3 is CASSYSLDREVAFF. Written as DNA, the CDR3 is TGTGCCAGCAGTTACTCTCTAGATAGGGAAGTAGCTTTCTTT.

This clone was recorded once. The J gene is TRBJ2-7, the V gene TRBV7-2, with D tentatively TRBD1 (7 bases). V shed 7 bases and J shed 5 bases, with 18 bases lying between them. CDR3 length: 14 residues. From germline, CDR1 is SGHTA and CDR2 FQGNSA. Here the CDR3 reads CASTQGGAADEQYF. In DNA form, the CDR3 reads TGTGCCAGCACCCAGGGGGGTGCCGCCGACGAGCAGTACTTC.

The chain links TRBV29-1 to TRBJ1-4; D remains unclear. Germline CDR1 is SQVTM and CDR2 is ANQGSEA. This CDR3 is 14 amino acids long. V gave up 0 bases and J gave up 7 bases, with 12 bases separating them. The CDR3 loop is CSVEETGLGEKLFF. The DNA of the CDR3 is TGCAGCGTTGAAGAGACCGGTCTCGGTGAAAAACTGTTTTTT. Supplemented by reference TRBV29-1 and TRBJ1-4, the full variable domain reads SAVISQKPSRDICQRGTSLTIQCQVDSQVTMMFWYRQQPGQSLTLIATANQGSEATYESGFVIDKFPISRPNLTFSTLTVSNMSPEDSSIYLCSVEETGLGEKLFFGSGTQLSVL.

The chain couples TRBV19 to TRBJ2-5; D is undetermined. The CDR3 has 14 amino acids. Per germline, CDR1 LNHDA and CDR2 SQIVND (reference sequence). Deletions cut 5 bases from V and 4 bases from J, with 14 bases between. CDR3 protein: CASSDSGTRETQYF. Here the CDR3 DNA reads TGTGCCAGTAGTGATTCAGGAACCCGAGAGACCCAGTACTTC.